This T cell receptor (beta chain) comes out of a study of CD8 T cells in ankylosing spondylitis (dated by TCRdb to 2015 to 2018). Regarding the complete study: The study profiled T cell receptor beta repertoires in healthy donors and ankylosing spondylitis patients to find disease-linked TCR variants. Peripheral blood samples were taken, and synovial fluid was additionally collected from ankylosing spondylitis patients. The whole study cohort included over a hundred healthy donors and 20 to 30 ankylosing spondylitis patients.

Results the study describes overall, beyond this receptor: The disease-linked clones had a CD8+ phenotype and were found at relatively low frequencies in peripheral blood. According to the report, matched synovial fluid samples from ankylosing spondylitis patients were significantly enriched for the disease-linked clones. Some motif variants had previously been reported in the synovial fluid and blood of reactive arthritis patients, which suggests shared mechanisms of disease initiation. Blood from ankylosing spondylitis patients appeared to be characterized by a TCR beta motif made up of under ten highly homologous amino acid variants.

TCRdb names Illumina HiSeq 2500 as the instrument used. Quantitative 5'-RACE with molecular barcodes was the method used to prepare the TCR beta libraries. The original pipeline was this. Disease-linked TCR variants were identified with a new computational method built on a probabilistic model of VDJ rearrangement. The public reads were quality trimmed at Q25 with fastp and then assembled into clones with MiXCR by TCRdb, keeping productive beta chains. Rows merge per CDR3 protein into single entries with the most common DNA and genes. Clone size and V and J calls follow TCRdb, not the original study. This sample has around 99,000 distinct CDR3 sequences in its table, and 8.8% of those were observed once. The ten biggest clones cover roughly 5.5% of the sample. Comments on this clonotype: No cognate antigen has been identified for it. Base quality data are lacking; no much larger clone is found one base away.

Between the V and J ends, shortened by 5 bases and 2 bases respectively, the junction contains 12 bases. Taken from cysteine to phenylalanine, the CDR3 has 15 residues. Only the CDR3 DNA stays, 45 bases, in frame from base 1. CDR1 and CDR2 are drawn from the germline V gene (reference sequence): SEHNR, FQNEAQ. This receptor chain uses TRBV7-9 and TRBJ1-4; TRBD1 might be the D gene, on 5 matching bases. The material sequenced was blood, either unsorted or a sorted T cell fraction (not recorded which). This TCR was recovered from a male donor with ankylosing spondylitis or in good health (not recorded which). The CDR3 sequence is CASSKDISTNEKLFF. The DNA sequence is as follows: TGTGCCAGCAGCAAGGACATTTCCACTAATGAAAAACTGTTTTTT.